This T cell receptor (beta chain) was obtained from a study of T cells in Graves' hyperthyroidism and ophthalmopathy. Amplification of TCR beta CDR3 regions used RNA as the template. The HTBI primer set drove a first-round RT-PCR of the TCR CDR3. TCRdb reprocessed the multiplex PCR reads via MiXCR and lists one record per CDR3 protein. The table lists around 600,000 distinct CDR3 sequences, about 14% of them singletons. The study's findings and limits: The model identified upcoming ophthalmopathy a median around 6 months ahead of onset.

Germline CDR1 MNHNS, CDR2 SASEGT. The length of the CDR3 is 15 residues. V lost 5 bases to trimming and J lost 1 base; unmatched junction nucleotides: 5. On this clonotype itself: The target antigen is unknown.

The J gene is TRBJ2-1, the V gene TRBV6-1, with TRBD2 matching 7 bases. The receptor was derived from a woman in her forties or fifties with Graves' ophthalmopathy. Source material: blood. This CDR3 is CASSQTSASYNEQFF. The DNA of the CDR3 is TGTGCCAGCAGTCAAACTAGCGCATCCTACAATGAGCAGTTCTTC.